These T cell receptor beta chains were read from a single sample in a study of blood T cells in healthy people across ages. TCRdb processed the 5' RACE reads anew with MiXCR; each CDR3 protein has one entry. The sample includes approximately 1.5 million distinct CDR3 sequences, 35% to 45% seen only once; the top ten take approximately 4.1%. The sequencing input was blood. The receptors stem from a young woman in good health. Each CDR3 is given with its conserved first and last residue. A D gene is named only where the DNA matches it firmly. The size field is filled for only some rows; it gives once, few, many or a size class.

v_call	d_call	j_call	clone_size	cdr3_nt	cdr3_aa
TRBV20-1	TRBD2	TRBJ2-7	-	TGCAGTGCTGAACTAGCGGGACGCGGATACGAGCAGTACTTC	CSAELAGRGYEQYF
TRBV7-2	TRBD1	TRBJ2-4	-	TGTGCCAGCAGCGGCAGACAGGGGGCGCCCAAAAACATTCAGTACTTC	CASSGRQGAPKNIQYF
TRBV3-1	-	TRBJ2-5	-	TGTGCCAGCAGCCAAGAAGTGAAGGCAGGGGTTCAAGAGACCCAGTACTTC	CASSQEVKAGVQETQYF
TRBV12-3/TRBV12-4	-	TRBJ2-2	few	TGTGCCAGCCACAGTTCATGGGGGTCGAACACCGGGGAGCTGTTTTTT	CASHSSWGSNTGELFF
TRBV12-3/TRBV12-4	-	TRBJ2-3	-	TGTGCCAGCAGTGCTGAAGGGACAGATACGCAGTATTTT	CASSAEGTDTQYF
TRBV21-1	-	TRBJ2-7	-	TGTGCCAGCAGCAAAGGACCGGGGTTAGGGGTCTACGAGCAGTACTTC	CASSKGPGLGVYEQYF
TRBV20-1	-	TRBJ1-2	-	TGCAGTGCTATCCAAAGGGGAGCTCTTAACTATGGCTACACCTTC	CSAIQRGALNYGYTF
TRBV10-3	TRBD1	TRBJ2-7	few	TGTGCCATCAGTGGACAGGGCCTTATGGGGGACGAGCAGTACTTC	CAISGQGLMGDEQYF
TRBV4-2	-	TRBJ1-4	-	TGTGCCAGCAGCCAAGATCGGCAGCATAATGAAAAACTGTTTTTT	CASSQDRQHNEKLFF
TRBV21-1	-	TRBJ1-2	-	TGTGCCAGCAGCAAAGCGTCGGGGGGATACTATGGCTACACCTTC	CASSKASGGYYGYTF
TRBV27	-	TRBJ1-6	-	TGTGCCAGCAAGCCCGGGACGGTGGGATCTTCCCTCCACTTT	CASKPGTVGSSLHF
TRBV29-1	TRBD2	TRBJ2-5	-	TGCAGCGTATGGCCGGGTGGGCCTAGCGGTCTCCAAGAGACCCAGTACTTC	CSVWPGGPSGLQETQYF
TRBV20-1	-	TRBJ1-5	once	TGCAGCGCTAGCAGGGCTGGTCAGCCCCAGCATTTT	CSASRAGQPQHF
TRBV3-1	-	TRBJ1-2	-	TGTGCCAGCAGCCAAACCGCCGACTTTGGCTACACCTTC	CASSQTADFGYTF
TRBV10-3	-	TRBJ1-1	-	TGTGCCATCAGGAGGGATTTGAACACTGAAGCTTTCTTT	CAIRRDLNTEAFF
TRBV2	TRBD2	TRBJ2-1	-	TGTGCCAGCAGTGAATTGCCTAGCGGGGGGTCCTACAATGAGCAGTTCTTC	CASSELPSGGSYNEQFF
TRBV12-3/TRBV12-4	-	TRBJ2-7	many	TGTGCCAGCAGTTTAAAGGGAAACCACGAGCAGTACTTC	CASSLKGNHEQYF
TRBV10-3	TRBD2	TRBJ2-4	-	TGTGCCATCAGTGAGTATGGCAGGGAGGGCCTGGAGCAGTACTTC	CAISEYGREGLEQYF
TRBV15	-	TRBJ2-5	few	TGTGCCACCAGCAGAGATCTAGGAGCCGTGAGAGAGACCCAGTACTTC	CATSRDLGAVRETQYF
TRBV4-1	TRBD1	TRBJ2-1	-	TGCGTCAGCACCCGACAGGGTGTCGATGAGCAGTTCTTC	CVSTRQGVDEQFF
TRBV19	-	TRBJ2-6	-	TGTGCCAGCCGTGACGGGAACTCTGGGGCCAACGTCCTGACTTTC	CASRDGNSGANVLTF
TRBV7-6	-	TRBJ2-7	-	TGTGCCAGCAGCCCCTGGAGGGCTGGGGACTACGAGCAGTACTTC	CASSPWRAGDYEQYF
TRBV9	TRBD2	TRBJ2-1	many	TGTGCCAGCAGCGCCCGACTAGCGGTGTACAATGAGCAGTTCTTC	CASSARLAVYNEQFF
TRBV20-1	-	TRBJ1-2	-	TGCAGTGCTAGAGGGTGGGTGCCGGGGGTTAACAGGGGCTACACCTTC	CSARGWVPGVNRGYTF